The next 20 T cell receptor beta chains were all read from a single sample in a study of shared clonotypes between healthy human individuals. Repertoires were generated with immunoSEQ multiplex PCR, while TCRdb's copy carries only in-frame clones and drops some. The repertoire holds approximately 88,000 clones, with 60% to 70% as singletons. The sequenced sample was memory CD8+ T cells sorted from blood. Subset: CD45RO+ cells pooled with CCR7-negative TemRA cells. These receptors came from a man aged 30 to 39 in good health.

The chain joins TRBV6-6 to TRBJ2-7; D uncertain. The CDR3 is 15 residues long. Germline V gene sequence: CDR1 MNHNY, CDR2 SVGAGI (reference sequence). Trimming took 0 bases from V and 6 from J, leaving 15 bases between them. The chain's CDR3 is CASSYSPTSPREQYF. CDR3 nucleotides: TGTGCCAGCAGTTACTCGCCAACGTCCCCGCGCGAGCAGTACTTC.

This chain uses TRBV18 with TRBJ2-5; TRBD1 is a possible D gene (5 bases). V lost 3 bases and J 3 bases, leaving 8 bases between the germline ends. There are 13 residues in the CDR3. Germline assignment: CDR1 KGHSH and CDR2 LQKENI. The CDR3: CASSPRQKETQYF. Here the CDR3 DNA reads TGTGCCAGCTCACCCCGACAGAAAGAGACCCAGTACTTC.

The gene calls are TRBV28 and TRBJ2-7; a weak D match, TRBD1 (6 bases). In germline, CDR1 is MDHEN, CDR2 SYDVKM. The CDR3 sequence is 13 residues long. Trimming shortened V by 2 bases and J by 6 bases, and 11 bases separated the two germline ends. The CDR3 spells CASSLPQGPEQYF. In DNA form, the CDR3 reads TGTGCCAGCAGTTTACCTCAGGGGCCCGAGCAGTACTTC. Looking up the rest from reference TRBV28 and TRBJ2-7 gives the full variable domain: DVKVTQSSRYLVKRTGEKVFLECVQDMDHENMFWYRQDPGLGLRLIYFSYDVKMKEKGDIPEGYSVSREKKERFSLILESASTNQTSMYLCASSLPQGPEQYFGPGTRLTVT.

V is TRBV2 and J is TRBJ2-3; the match to TRBD1 covers 9 bases. The germline V gene encodes CDR1 SNHLY and CDR2 FYNNEI. The CDR3 has 15 residues. Trimming took 6 bases from V and 3 from J; bases not matched to a gene: 7. The CDR3: CASRRQGVGTDTQYF. In nucleotides, the CDR3 is TGTGCCAGCAGGAGACAGGGGGTTGGGACAGATACGCAGTATTTT.

This clone was counted between two and nine times. The chain links TRBV4-3 to TRBJ1-1; unclear D gene. This CDR3 region has 15 residues. The ends were cut back, 0 bases at V and 0 bases at J, with 8 bases in the middle. The V gene's germline CDR1 is LGHNA and CDR2 YSLEER. For the CDR3, the DNA is TGCGCCAGCAGCCAAGATCCGGGAGTGAACACTGAAGCTTTCTTT. Translation: CASSQDPGVNTEAFF.

The chain has TRBV18 and TRBJ2-5; D remains ambiguous. CDR1 and CDR2 from the germline V gene are KGHSH and LQKENI. The V end was cut by 0 bases, the J end by 5 bases, with 10 bases between. The CDR3 runs 14 residues. The CDR3, as DNA: TGTGCCAGCTCACCACCGTCCGGGCAGGAGACCCAGTACTTC. Translation gives CASSPPSGQETQYF.

This clone turned up a few times. This rearrangement joins TRBV28 to TRBJ2-2, with D tentatively TRBD2 (6 bases). With 4 bases removed from V and 3 bases from J, the gap between germline ends came to 12 bases. The CDR3 has 15 amino acids. Germline V gene data show CDR1 as MDHEN and CDR2 as SYDVKM. In DNA, the CDR3 is TGTGCCAGCAGTTGGAGGGTCTATTACACCGGGGAGCTGTTTTTT. Amino acids: CASSWRVYYTGELFF.

This clone has just one count. The V call is TRBV21-1, the J call TRBJ2-7. TRBV21-1 is assigned pseudogene status. This CDR3 has 15 amino acids. The CDR3 coding sequence is TGTGCCAGCAGCGCACATGACCCTATGGGTTACGAGCAGTACTTC. It codes for CASSAHDPMGYEQYF.

The chain uses TRBV10-3 and TRBJ1-4; D is perhaps TRBD1 (5 bases). V dropped 4 bases and J dropped 6 bases, with 15 bases sitting between them. Germline CDR1 ENHRY, CDR2 SYGVKD. CDR3 length: 15 amino acids. CDR3 sequence reads: CAISARGGADEKLFF. DNA of the CDR3: TGTGCCATCAGTGCCAGAGGCGGGGCGGATGAAAAACTGTTTTTT.

In DNA, the CDR3 is TGTGCCAGCAATAACAGGGGTTTTACAGATACGCAGTATTTT. Translated, it gives CASNNRGFTDTQYF. The gene calls are TRBV2 and TRBJ2-3, with 7 nucleotides matching TRBD1. Germline CDR1 is SNHLY and CDR2 is FYNNEI. The J segment lost 3 bases and the V segment lost 7 bases, leaving 7 bases of the junction unmatched. This CDR3 is built from 14 residues.

The chain recombines TRBV7-2 with TRBJ1-5; D perhaps matches TRBD1 (5 bases). V was cut by 5 bases and J by 3 bases, with 14 bases left in between. Germline CDR1 SGHTA, CDR2 FQGNSA. The CDR3 contains 15 residues. CDR3 loop: CASSLNQGNNQPQHF. The CDR3 bases are TGTGCCAGCAGCCTGAACCAGGGTAACAATCAGCCCCAGCATTTT.

This clone was detected only a few times. Sequence at one end of the junction differs from germline and may be a read error. The gene calls are TRBV7-7 and TRBJ2-1; perhaps D is TRBD1 or TRBD2 (5 bases each). CDR3 size: 21 residues. Germline CDR1 reads SSHAT; CDR2 reads FNYEAQ (reference sequence). The CDR3 is CASSLDRPVGTIRSSYNEQFF. CDR3 nucleotide sequence: TGTGCTAGCAGCTTAGATAGGCCGGTGGGGACGATTCGGAGCTCCTACAATGAGCAGTTCTTC.

Details on this clone: The same CDR3 is also encoded by other DNA sequences in this sample. The chain couples TRBV6-4 to TRBJ2-3, with 10 bases identical to TRBD2. The germline gives CDR1 MRHNA, CDR2 SNTAGT. The CDR3 has 14 residues. The junction had 3 bases not matched to a gene; V was cut back by 8 bases and J by 1 base. The DNA of the CDR3 is TGTGCCAGCTCTCTAGCGGGAGGCACAGATACGCAGTATTTT. Protein sequence: CASSLAGGTDTQYF.

This clone has just a few counts. The chain employs TRBV9 and TRBJ2-2, with TRBD2 as a possible D gene (5 bases). Germline V gene lookup returns CDR1 SGDLS and CDR2 YYNGEE. V lost 9 bases and J 5 bases, leaving 11 bases between the germline ends. CDR3 length: 12 amino acids. Here the CDR3 DNA reads TGTGCCATCCAACGGGAAACCGGGGAGCTGTTTTTT. Residues: CAIQRETGELFF.

V gene TRBV14 combines with J gene TRBJ2-2, with 14 bases aligning to TRBD2. Germline V gives CDR1 SGHDN, CDR2 FVKESK. The CDR3 runs 18 residues. V shed 4 bases and J 3 bases; nucleotides not matched to a gene: 7. CDR3 DNA sequence: TGTGCCAGCAGCCCGGGACTAGCGGGAGCGTTGGACACCGGGGAGCTGTTTTTT. It encodes CASSPGLAGALDTGELFF.

This clone was recorded a few times. J is TRBJ1-1 and V is TRBV19; D unclear. Germline V CDR1 and CDR2: LNHDA, SQIVND (reference sequence). V lost 6 bases to trimming and J lost 4 bases, with 18 bases between them. The CDR3 is made up of 15 amino acids. The CDR3 loop reads CASSPVQGWATEAFF. The CDR3 DNA follows: TGTGCCAGTAGCCCTGTCCAAGGGTGGGCCACTGAAGCTTTCTTT. The full variable domain, its missing parts supplied by reference TRBV19 and TRBJ1-1, is DGGITQSPKYLFRKEGQNVTLSCEQNLNHDAMYWYRQDPGQGLRLIYYSQIVNDFQKGDIAEGYSVSREKKESFPLTVTSAQKNPTAFYLCASSPVQGWATEAFFGQGTRLTVV.

This sequence joins TRBV2 and TRBJ1-1; D not certain. V was clipped by 3 bases and J by 1 base, with 6 bases between them. In germline, CDR1 is SNHLY, CDR2 FYNNEI. This CDR3 is built from 13 residues. CDR3 sequence reads: CASSEQSNTEAFF. In nucleotides, the CDR3 is TGTGCCAGCAGTGAGCAATCGAACACTGAAGCTTTCTTT.

The V and J genes are TRBV6-9 and TRBJ2-1; no firm D call. In germline, CDR1 is MNHGY, CDR2 SVAAGI. V was shortened by 1 base and J by 10 bases, with 5 bases between the two germline ends. The CDR3 contains 11 residues. CDR3 DNA: TGTGCCAGCAGTTATTTGGTGGAGCAGTTCTTC. Its protein is CASSYLVEQFF.

The J gene is TRBJ2-1, the V gene TRBV7-8; D remains ambiguous. This CDR3 is 14 amino acids long. The V gene lost 4 bases and the J gene lost 8 bases, with 15 bases spanning the gap. Germline V gene sequence: CDR1 SGHVS, CDR2 FQNEAQ. The CDR3 coding sequence is TGTGCCAGCAGCTCTGTGAGAGGTGGGTATGAGCAGTTCTTC. Its protein product is CASSSVRGGYEQFF. Full variable domain (outside the CDR3, taken from reference TRBV7-8 and TRBJ2-1): GAGVSQSPRYKVAKRGQDVALRCDPISGHVSLFWYQQALGQGPEFLTYFQNEAQLDKSGLPSDRFFAERPEGSVSTLKIQRTQQEDSAVYLCASSSVRGGYEQFFGPGTRLTVL.

V gene TRBV9 combines with J gene TRBJ2-3; D may match TRBD1 or TRBD2 (5 bases each). V gave up 1 base and J gave up 0 bases, with 6 bases separating them. Germline loops: CDR1 SGDLS, CDR2 YYNGEE. This CDR3 comprises 14 residues. Here the CDR3 reads CASSVRDSTDTQYF. In nucleotides, the CDR3 is TGTGCCAGCAGCGTAAGGGACAGCACAGATACGCAGTATTTT.